These 9 T cell receptor beta chains share one sample of origin, sequenced in a study of T cells in Graves' hyperthyroidism and ophthalmopathy. Regions amplified from RNA transcripts were the TCR beta CDR3 regions. HTBI primers were employed in a first-round RT-PCR of the TCR CDR3. One entry per CDR3 protein, called by TCRdb with MiXCR from the multiplex PCR reads. This table has roughly 510,000 distinct CDR3 sequences, around 20% appearing once. The sample consisted of blood. The receptors originated from a man aged 18-30 years with Graves' hyperthyroidism.

The sample holds many counts of this clonotype. The genes are TRBV11-2 and TRBJ1-1, with TRBD1 matching 7 bases. CDR1 and CDR2 from the germline V gene are SGHAT and FQNNGV. The junction had 6 bases not matched to a gene; V was cut back by 4 bases and J by 1 base. This CDR3 comprises 15 residues. The CDR3 DNA sequence: TGTGCCAGCAGCTCAGGGACAGAGAGGAACACTGAAGCTTTCTTT. Protein: CASSSGTERNTEAFF.

This clonotype was seen only a few times. The rearrangement joins TRBV18 to TRBJ1-1, with a possible D match to TRBD1 (5 bases). The CDR3 length is 15 residues. The germline V gene encodes CDR1 KGHSH and CDR2 LQKENI. The V and J ends lost 3 bases and 5 bases respectively, with 16 bases between them. CDR3 amino acids: CASSPSGRRGTEAFF. CDR3 coding DNA: TGTGCCAGCTCACCTTCGGGACGCAGAGGGACTGAAGCTTTCTTT.

The J gene is TRBJ2-7, the V gene TRBV4-2; D possibly corresponds to TRBD1 (6 bases). Trimming left V 4 bases short and J 0 bases short, with 16 bases between. Germline V gene sequence: CDR1 LGHNA, CDR2 YNFKEQ. The CDR3 length is 16 residues. This CDR3 is CASSPLRQAASYEQYF. Written as DNA, the CDR3 is TGTGCCAGCAGCCCACTTAGACAGGCCGCCTCCTACGAGCAGTACTTC.

This clonotype was recorded at least ten times. The genes are TRBV12-3 or TRBV12-4 and TRBJ2-7, with a weak D call TRBD1 (6 bases). V was trimmed by 6 bases and J by 4 bases, leaving 16 bases between them. The CDR3 sequence is 14 residues long. CDR3 coding DNA: TGTGCCAGCAGAGCACCGGGACAACGATACGAGCAGTACTTC. It translates to CASRAPGQRYEQYF.

The table lists this clonotype with a few counts. Since a much larger clone is just one base distant, this may be a read error. DNA for the CDR3: TGCAGTGCAGATCGGACTAGCGCCTACTACGAGCAGTACTTC. Protein sequence: CSADRTSAYYEQYF. The V call is TRBV20-1, the J call TRBJ2-7, with 9 bases that match TRBD2. V shed 6 bases and J 3 bases; nucleotides not matched to a gene: 9. The germline V gene has CDR1 DFQATT and CDR2 SNEGSKA (reference sequence). The CDR3 totals 14 residues.

The V call is TRBV6-1, the J call TRBJ1-2; D gene ambiguous. The CDR3 totals 15 residues. In germline, CDR1 is MNHNS, CDR2 SASEGT. V lost 6 bases and J 1 base, leaving 15 bases between the germline ends. CDR3 in DNA: TGTGCCAGCAGGAACGTGGGTTTGGGTAACTATGGCTACACCTTC. Its protein product is CASRNVGLGNYGYTF.

The V and J genes are TRBV6-1 and TRBJ1-5, with D tentatively TRBD1 (6 bases). This CDR3 comprises 15 residues. Between the trimmed V and J ends, which lost 1 base and 7 bases, there was a span of 14 bases. Germline V gene sequence: CDR1 MNHNS, CDR2 SASEGT. The CDR3 here is CASSEGGARGQPQHF. In DNA, the CDR3 is TGTGCCAGCAGTGAAGGGGGAGCCAGGGGACAGCCCCAGCATTTT.

In its sample, this clonotype was seen many times. Here the CDR3 DNA reads TGCAGCGTTTGGACGGGGAACTACGAGCAGTACTTC. It codes for CSVWTGNYEQYF. The chain has TRBV29-1 and TRBJ2-7; D perhaps matches TRBD2 (5 bases). The germline V gene encodes CDR1 SQVTM and CDR2 ANQGSEA. The germline V and J ends were trimmed by 5 bases and 3 bases, with 11 bases remaining between them. The CDR3 length is 12 residues.

This clonotype was observed many times. The V call is TRBV28, the J call TRBJ1-1; D gene uncertain. The CDR3 spans 13 residues. CDR1 and CDR2 (germline): MDHEN, SYDVKM. V was trimmed by 1 base and J by 3 bases, leaving 6 bases between them. The CDR3 here is CASSLFHDTEAFF. The CDR3 DNA is TGTGCCAGCAGTTTATTCCATGACACTGAAGCTTTCTTT. Full variable domain (remainder filled in from reference TRBV28 and TRBJ1-1): DVKVTQSSRYLVKRTGEKVFLECVQDMDHENMFWYRQDPGLGLRLIYFSYDVKMKEKGDIPEGYSVSREKKERFSLILESASTNQTSMYLCASSLFHDTEAFFGQGTRLTVV.